This paragraph reports one T cell receptor (beta chain). The ends lost 4 bases at V and 0 bases at J; junction bases unmatched: 5. Germline loops: CDR1 SEHNR, CDR2 FQNEAQ (reference sequence). The CDR3 contains 15 residues. The data are from a study of blood T cell repertoires in COVID-19. The protocol was immunoSEQ multiplex PCR, while the TCRdb copy is restricted to in-frame clones and leaves out a portion. Of hundreds of thousands of clones listed, approximately 82% are singletons. The chain links TRBV7-9 to TRBJ2-5, with TRBD1 matching over 7 bases. Input material: peripheral blood. The origin of this receptor is a woman in her forties or fifties with acute or convalescent COVID-19. In nucleotides, the CDR3 is TGTGCCAGCAGCTCTGGGACAGCCTACCAAGAGACCCAGTACTTC. Translating gives CASSSGTAYQETQYF.